This T cell receptor beta chain derives from a study of blood T cell repertoires in COVID-19. Looking at the study overall: The United States, Italy and Spain supplied acute and convalescent COVID-19 samples. T cells, B-cell-depleted T cells, or PBMCs provided the cDNA or gDNA that served as material.

Trimming took 11 bases from V and 6 from J, leaving 11 bases between them. The CDR3 spans 12 residues. CDR1 is LNHDA, CDR2 SQIVND, per germline (reference sequence). Source study methods: Counts of nucleated cells, estimated from reference gene primer amplification, were obtained. Measured with immunoSEQ multiplex PCR; TCRdb has only the in-frame clones, and not every one. V, J and clone size derive from that table, while D and trimming were established from the DNA sequence. The sample shows 380,000 or so clones, roughly 90% of them seen only once. The clonotype comes from a man aged 40-50 years with acute or convalescent COVID-19. The rearrangement uses TRBV19 and TRBJ1-6; D unresolved. Source material: peripheral blood. Written as DNA, the CDR3 is TGTGCCGGGAGGACGGGTAATTCACCCCTCCACTTT. It codes for CAGRTGNSPLHF.